Listed below are T cell receptor beta chains from one sample, sequenced in a study of blood T cell repertoires in COVID-19. Assay: immunoSEQ multiplex PCR; the TCRdb copy retains only in-frame clones and omits some. The table records 200,000 or so clones, roughly 80% of them present only once. Sequenced material: peripheral blood. The receptors come from a woman between 65 and 79 years old with acute or convalescent COVID-19. The CDR3 runs from the conserved cysteine through the conserved F or W. A D gene is named only where the DNA matches it firmly. Rows give clone size only sometimes, using once, few, many, or a class for an expanded clone.

cdr3_nt cdr3_aa clone_size j_call v_call d_call
TGTGCCAGTAGTATTTTCCTCAGCTCCTATAATTCACCCCTCCACTTT CASSIFLSSYNSPLHF . TRBJ1-6 TRBV19 .
TGTGCCAGCAGCTTAGACGGCGCTAGGGGGTACAATGAGCAGTTCTTC CASSLDGARGYNEQFF . TRBJ2-1 TRBV7-6 .
TGTGCCAGCAGGGTCTCTGCTAGAGGGGGGGCAGAGACCCAGTACTTC CASRVSARGGAETQYF . TRBJ2-5 TRBV2 .
TGTGCCAGCAGCCCTGGACAGGGAGACACTGAAGCTTTCTTT CASSPGQGDTEAFF . TRBJ1-1 TRBV7-6 TRBD1
TGTGCCAGCATGAACATTCAAGAGACCCAGTACTTC CASMNIQETQYF . TRBJ2-5 TRBV12-3/TRBV12-4 .
TGTGCCAGCAGCACGACTAGTAGCTCCTACAATGAGCAGTTCTTC CASSTTSSSYNEQFF . TRBJ2-1 TRBV7-2 .
TGTGCCAGCAGCCCCCTCGGGAGGGCCGTACATACGCAGTATTTT CASSPLGRAVHTQYF . TRBJ2-3 TRBV11-2 TRBD2
TGTGCCAGCTCACGACTAGCGAGTTTTGAGACCCAGTACTTC CASSRLASFETQYF . TRBJ2-5 TRBV18 TRBD2
TGTGCCAGCAGTTGGCGGTTGAACACTGAAGCTTTCTTT CASSWRLNTEAFF . TRBJ1-1 TRBV27 .
TGTGCCACCAGCAGAGATCAGGGTACTGAAGCTTTCTTT CATSRDQGTEAFF . TRBJ1-1 TRBV15 .
TGTGCCAGCAGCTCAAACGGAAACACGAGAGGGCAGTTCTTC CASSSNGNTRGQFF . TRBJ2-1 TRBV11-1 .
TGTGCCAGTAGATCAGGTGACCCCCAAGAGACCCAGTACTTC CASRSGDPQETQYF . TRBJ2-5 TRBV19 .
TGTGCCAGCAGTTCGGCCCCACAGGGTACGCAGTATTTT CASSSAPQGTQYF . TRBJ2-3 TRBV2 .
TGTGCCAGCGCTAGAGGCACCGGGGAGCTGTTTTTT CASARGTGELFF . TRBJ2-2 TRBV6-5 .
TGTGCCAACCCCGACGCGGGAAACACCGGGGAGCTGTTTTTT CANPDAGNTGELFF . TRBJ2-2 TRBV6-5 .
TGTGCCAGTAGTACCGGACTAGCAAATGAGCAGTTCTTC CASSTGLANEQFF . TRBJ2-1 TRBV19 TRBD2
TGTGCCAGCAGTTTATCTCAGATGAACACTGAAGCTTTCTTT CASSLSQMNTEAFF once TRBJ1-1 TRBV27 .
TGTGCCACTCAAAAGGGTCCGGACAAGGGCTACGAGCAGTACTTC CATQKGPDKGYEQYF . TRBJ2-7 TRBV2 .
TGTGCCAGCAGCTCTAGGACAGGGTTGGAAGAGACCCAGTACTTC CASSSRTGLEETQYF many TRBJ2-5 TRBV7-9 TRBD1
TGTGCCAGCAGCTTCGGGGGGACTAGCTCCTACGAGCAGTACTTC CASSFGGTSSYEQYF many TRBJ2-7 TRBV5-4 TRBD2
TGTGCCAGTAGTATAGGGGGGGTGGCCTACAATGAGCAGTTCTTC CASSIGGVAYNEQFF . TRBJ2-1 TRBV19 .
TGTGCCAGCAGTTACTCGGCGGGTACACCAGATACGCAGTATTTT CASSYSAGTPDTQYF . TRBJ2-3 TRBV6-5 .
TGCGCCAGCAGCTTAAGGACTACCTCCTATAATTCACCCCTCCACTTT CASSLRTTSYNSPLHF . TRBJ1-6 TRBV5-1 .
TGTGCCAGCAGCTCAAATTTCTCGACGGGAGGAGAGAGGACTGAAGCTTTCTTT CASSSNFSTGGERTEAFF . TRBJ1-1 TRBV21-1 .
TGTGCCAGCAGTGGTCTCACTGAAGCTTTCTTT CASSGLTEAFF . TRBJ1-1 TRBV25-1 .
TGCAGCGTTGGTACAGGGGGCTTGCAGCAGTACTTC CSVGTGGLQQYF few TRBJ2-7 TRBV29-1 TRBD1
TGTGCCTGGACCCTGGCAAGGGGTAATTCACCCCTCCACTTT CAWTLARGNSPLHF few TRBJ1-6 TRBV30 .
TGTGCCATCACGGACACCCTGAACACTGAAGCTTTCTTT CAITDTLNTEAFF few TRBJ1-1 TRBV10-3 .
TGTGCCAGCACCAGGAACGCCGGGACAGGGGTACTCCCCGGGGAGCTGTTTTTT CASTRNAGTGVLPGELFF . TRBJ2-2 TRBV28 TRBD1
TGTGCCAGCAGATTAGCCGGGATAACACATGAGCAGTTCTTC CASRLAGITHEQFF . TRBJ2-1 TRBV27 .
TGTGCCAGTAGTCCCCGAGGGGGTGAGCAGTTCTTC CASSPRGGEQFF . TRBJ2-1 TRBV19 .
TGTGCCAGCAGCCAAGGCCTAGCGGTCAATGAGCAGTTCTTC CASSQGLAVNEQFF . TRBJ2-1 TRBV3-1/TRBV3-2 TRBD2
TGCAGCGTTTGGGGCGGGGGCTATGGCTACACCTTC CSVWGGGYGYTF few TRBJ1-2 TRBV29-1 .
TGTGCCATCAGTGAGCCCGGACAGGGGCTTGGCCACGAGCAGTACTTC CAISEPGQGLGHEQYF once TRBJ2-7 TRBV10-3 TRBD1
TGCGCCAGCAGCTCAGAACCGGGACAGGGGGACTTGAGAACTGAAGCTTTCTTT CASSSEPGQGDLRTEAFF few TRBJ1-1 TRBV5-1 TRBD1
TGTGCCAGCAGTCCCGGGACTAGCGGGAGGCGGGGTGTAACAGATACGCAGTATTTT CASSPGTSGRRGVTDTQYF . TRBJ2-3 TRBV2 TRBD2
TGCGCCAGCAGTGCAGCGGGTGTAAATGAGCAGTTCTTC CASSAAGVNEQFF . TRBJ2-1 TRBV10-1 .
TGTGCCAGCTCACCACTTACAGGCAGGGAGACCCAGTACTTC CASSPLTGRETQYF . TRBJ2-5 TRBV18 .
TGTGCCAGCAGCCATACTAGTAATGAAAAACTGTTTTTT CASSHTSNEKLFF . TRBJ1-4 TRBV3-1/TRBV3-2 .
TGTGCCAGCAGCGTAGGGGGAACTAGCGTTTTTGTCCCAGATACGCAGTATTTT CASSVGGTSVFVPDTQYF . TRBJ2-3 TRBV9 TRBD2
TGTGCCAGTTTGGACAGGGAGGAGGAAAAACTGTTTTTT CASLDREEEKLFF . TRBJ1-4 TRBV19 TRBD1
TGTGCCAGCAGCCAAGATAGGTTTGGGCAGTACTCTGGGGCCAACGTCCTGACTTTC CASSQDRFGQYSGANVLTF . TRBJ2-6 TRBV3-1/TRBV3-2 .
TGTGCCAGCAGCTTGGGAGGGTTGGAGGGTGTAAGGGCTGAAGCTTTCTTT CASSLGGLEGVRAEAFF . TRBJ1-1 TRBV5-4 .
TGTGCCAGCTCACCCCCGGGACAGCCTAATGAAAAACTGTTTTTT CASSPPGQPNEKLFF . TRBJ1-4 TRBV18 TRBD1
TGTGCCAGCAGCTTAATCTCAGTCAATGAGCAGTTCTTC CASSLISVNEQFF . TRBJ2-1 TRBV7-2 .
TGCAGCGTTGAAAGCGGGAGGGGGGACAATGAGCAGTTCTTC CSVESGRGDNEQFF . TRBJ2-1 TRBV29-1 TRBD2
TGTGCCAGCAGTTTCGTAGCGGGAGGTCGAGAGACCCAGTACTTC CASSFVAGGRETQYF . TRBJ2-5 TRBV28 TRBD2
TGTGCCAGCAGTGAACGGACAGGGAACACTGAAGCTTTCTTT CASSERTGNTEAFF . TRBJ1-1 TRBV2 TRBD1
TGTGCCAGCAGTTTCGGACTAGCGTCCAATGAGCAGTTCTTC CASSFGLASNEQFF . TRBJ2-1 TRBV6-5 TRBD2
TGTGCCAGCAGCTTACTGCCTAGCGGGAGGGGTGAGCAGTTCTTC CASSLLPSGRGEQFF once TRBJ2-1 TRBV7-8 TRBD2
TGTGCCAGCAGCTCATTAGCGGGAGTGGAGTACTTC CASSSLAGVEYF . TRBJ2-7 TRBV7-6 TRBD2
TGTGCCAGCAGCTCAACCAGGGATAGCAATCAGCCCCAGCATTTT CASSSTRDSNQPQHF . TRBJ1-5 TRBV6-2/TRBV6-3 .
TGTGCCAGCAGCTTGGGTGTTAGCGGGGACTTCTACAATGAGCAGTTCTTC CASSLGVSGDFYNEQFF . TRBJ2-1 TRBV5-4 TRBD2
TGTGCCAGCAGTGACTCTCCGACAGCCTTCTCCTACAATGAGCAGTTCTTC CASSDSPTAFSYNEQFF . TRBJ2-1 TRBV6-4 .
TGTGCCAGCAGTGACGAAGGTGGGGGGAATGAGCAGTTCTTC CASSDEGGGNEQFF . TRBJ2-1 TRBV6-4 .
TGTGCCAGCTCATCCAGCAGCGGCACTGAAGCTTTCTTT CASSSSSGTEAFF . TRBJ1-1 TRBV18 .
TGTGCCAGTAGCGCACAGGGCCGTTCCTACAATGAGCAGTTCTTC CASSAQGRSYNEQFF . TRBJ2-1 TRBV19 .
TGTGCCAGCGATGGCGGCGGGAGGGGGACAGATACGCAGTATTTT CASDGGGRGTDTQYF . TRBJ2-3 TRBV2 TRBD2
TGTGCCAGTAGTATTCCGGGCAATCAGCCCCAGCATTTT CASSIPGNQPQHF few TRBJ1-5 TRBV19 .
TGTGCCAGCAGCTCCCTAACTAGCGGGAGCTTTGAGCAGTACTTC CASSSLTSGSFEQYF . TRBJ2-7 TRBV5-6 TRBD2